This T cell receptor beta chain was captured by sequencing in a study of shared clonotypes between healthy human individuals. All the donors were Caucasian adults who lived in Nashville, Tennessee. Original methodology: Junction-only immunoSEQ sequences carried no quality scores, so filtering differed. Some clones are missing from TCRdb's copy, which holds only in-frame ones; the method was immunoSEQ multiplex PCR. V and J calls and clone size are those listed in that table; D and trimming were worked out from the DNA. The sample holds about 730,000 clones, approximately 72% seen once. From germline, CDR1 is SGHRS and CDR2 YFSETQ. V lost 2 bases and J 3 bases, leaving 5 bases between the germline ends. This CDR3 is 12 amino acids long. The study's findings and limits: Sharing of clonotypes among donors was expected to vary with sequencing depth. Few donors limited the genetic and exposure-history diversity represented.

With regard to this clone: Antigen specificity is unknown. A much more abundant neighbour one base away suggests this may be a read error. Other DNA sequences in the sample encode the same CDR3.

Sample: memory CD4+ T cells sorted from blood. Subset reported: CD45RA-negative fraction. This chain uses TRBV5-1 with TRBJ2-5, with D uncertain. The sequence came from a woman in her twenties or thirties in good health. CDR3 nucleotides: TGCGCCAGCAGCTTAACGGAAGAGACCCAGTACTTC. It is translated as CASSLTEETQYF.